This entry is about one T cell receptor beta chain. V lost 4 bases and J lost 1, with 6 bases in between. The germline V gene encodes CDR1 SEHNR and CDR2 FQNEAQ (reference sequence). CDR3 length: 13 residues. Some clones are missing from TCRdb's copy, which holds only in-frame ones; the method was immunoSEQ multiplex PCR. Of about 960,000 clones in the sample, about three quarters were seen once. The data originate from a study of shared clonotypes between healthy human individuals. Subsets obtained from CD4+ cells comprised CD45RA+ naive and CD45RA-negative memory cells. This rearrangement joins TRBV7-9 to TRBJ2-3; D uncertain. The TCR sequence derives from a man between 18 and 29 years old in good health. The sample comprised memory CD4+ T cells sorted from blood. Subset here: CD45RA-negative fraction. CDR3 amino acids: CASSYGGTDTQYF. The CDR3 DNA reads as TGTGCCAGCAGCTATGGGGGCACAGATACGCAGTATTTT.